This T cell receptor (beta chain) was found in a study of identical twins. TCRdb independently ran MiXCR on the 5' RACE reads; one entry per CDR3 protein. Among some 730,000 distinct CDR3 sequences listed, 18% were seen once. A further study also used this sample, focusing on T cells expressing NK-cell markers.

The source of this sequence is a woman under 30 in good health. The specimen was PBMCs.

The CDR3 spells CASSPGHSGQARYEQYF. The CDR3, as DNA: TGCGCCAGCAGCCCGGGGCATTCGGGACAGGCCCGCTACGAGCAGTACTTC. This chain links TRBV5-1 with TRBJ2-7; TRBD1 aligns across 8 bases. With V trimmed by 4 bases and J by 3 bases, 15 bases remained unmatched. CDR1 and CDR2 from the germline V gene are SGHRS and YFSETQ. CDR3 size: 17 residues.